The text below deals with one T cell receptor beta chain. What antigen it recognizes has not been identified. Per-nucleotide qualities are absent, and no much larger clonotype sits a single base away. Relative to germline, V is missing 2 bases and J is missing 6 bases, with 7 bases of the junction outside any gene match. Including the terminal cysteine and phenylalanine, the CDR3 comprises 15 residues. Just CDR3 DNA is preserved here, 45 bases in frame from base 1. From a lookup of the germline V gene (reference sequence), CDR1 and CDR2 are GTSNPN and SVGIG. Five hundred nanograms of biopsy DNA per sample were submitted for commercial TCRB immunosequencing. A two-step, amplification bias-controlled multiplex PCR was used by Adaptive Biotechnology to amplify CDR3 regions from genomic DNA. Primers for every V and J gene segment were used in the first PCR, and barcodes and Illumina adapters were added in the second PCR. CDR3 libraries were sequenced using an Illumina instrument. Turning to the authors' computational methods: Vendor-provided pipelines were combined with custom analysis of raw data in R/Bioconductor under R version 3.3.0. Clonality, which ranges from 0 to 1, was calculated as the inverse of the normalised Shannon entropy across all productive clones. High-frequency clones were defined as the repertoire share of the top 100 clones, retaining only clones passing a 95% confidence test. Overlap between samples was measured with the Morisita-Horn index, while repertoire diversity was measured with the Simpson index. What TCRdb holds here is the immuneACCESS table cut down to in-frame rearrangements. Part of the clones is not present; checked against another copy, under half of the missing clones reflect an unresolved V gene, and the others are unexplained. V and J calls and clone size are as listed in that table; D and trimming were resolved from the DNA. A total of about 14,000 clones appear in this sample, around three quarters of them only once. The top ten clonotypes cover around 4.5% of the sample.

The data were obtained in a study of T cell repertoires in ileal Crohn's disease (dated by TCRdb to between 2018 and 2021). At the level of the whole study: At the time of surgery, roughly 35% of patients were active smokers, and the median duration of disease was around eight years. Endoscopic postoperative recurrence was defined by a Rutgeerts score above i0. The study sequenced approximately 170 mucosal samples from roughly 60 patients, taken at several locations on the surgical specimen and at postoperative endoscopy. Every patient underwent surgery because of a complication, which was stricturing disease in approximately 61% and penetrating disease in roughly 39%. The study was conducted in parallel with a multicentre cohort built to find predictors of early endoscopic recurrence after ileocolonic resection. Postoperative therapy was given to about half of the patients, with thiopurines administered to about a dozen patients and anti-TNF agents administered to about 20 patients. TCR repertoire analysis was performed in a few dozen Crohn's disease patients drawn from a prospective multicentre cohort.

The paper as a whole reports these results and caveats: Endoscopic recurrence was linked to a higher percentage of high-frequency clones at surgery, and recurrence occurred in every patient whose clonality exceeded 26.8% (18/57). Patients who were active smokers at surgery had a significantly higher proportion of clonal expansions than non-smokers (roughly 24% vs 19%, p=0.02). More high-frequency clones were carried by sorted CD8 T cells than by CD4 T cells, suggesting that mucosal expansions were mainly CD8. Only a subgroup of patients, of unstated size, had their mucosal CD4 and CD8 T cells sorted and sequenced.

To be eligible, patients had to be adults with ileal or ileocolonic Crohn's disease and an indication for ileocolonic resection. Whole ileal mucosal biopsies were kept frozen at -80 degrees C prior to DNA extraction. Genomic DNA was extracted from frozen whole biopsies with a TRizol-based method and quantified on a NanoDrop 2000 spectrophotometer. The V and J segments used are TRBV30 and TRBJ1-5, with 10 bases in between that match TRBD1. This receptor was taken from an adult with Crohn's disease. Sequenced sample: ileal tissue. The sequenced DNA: TGTGCCTGGAGTCCTCGGGACAGGGGCATTCAGCCCCAGCATTTT. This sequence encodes CAWSPRDRGIQPQHF.